The clone carrying this T cell receptor (beta chain) was found a few times. The data originate from a study of cytomegalovirus exposure and HLA in healthy donors. Germline V gives CDR1 MNHEY, CDR2 SVGAGI. V lost 7 bases to trimming and J lost 0 bases; unmatched junction nucleotides: 2. The CDR3 totals 15 residues. With 60 Vbeta and 13 Jbeta primers, the PCR was carried out. Sequencing was performed with immunoSEQ multiplex PCR; in TCRdb, only in-frame clones are kept and a portion is missing. The repertoire holds just over 150,000 clones, with around four fifths as singletons. The TCR comes from a female donor in good health and CMV-seronegative. Sequenced material: PBMCs. The chain uses TRBV6-5 and TRBJ2-6; the match to TRBD1 covers 8 bases. The CDR3 bases are TGTGCCAGCAATGGACAGGGCTCTGGGGCCAACGTCCTGACTTTC. It is translated as CASNGQGSGANVLTF.